This T cell receptor beta chain came from a study of blood T cell repertoires in COVID-19. For the study at large: There were acute and convalescent COVID-19 samples, and they came from the United States, Italy and Spain. PBMCs, B-cell-depleted T cells, or T cells provided the cDNA or gDNA that made up the material.

In the original analysis: Quantification of nucleated cells was approximated via reference gene primer amplification. Assay used: immunoSEQ multiplex PCR; TCRdb lists only in-frame clones, some missing. The DNA was the basis for D and trimming; V, J and clone size are from that table. The data contain about 380,000 clones, 85% of them singletons. CDR1 is KGHDR and CDR2 is SFDVKD in the germline V gene. V was clipped by 4 bases and J by 0 bases, with 11 bases between them. The CDR3 runs to 15 residues. V and J are TRBV24-1 and TRBJ1-1; D perhaps matches TRBD1 (5 bases). Sequenced sample: peripheral blood. This TCR derives from a woman aged 18-29 years with acute or convalescent COVID-19. CDR3 amino acids: CATSDSRAMNTEAFF. CDR3 in DNA: TGTGCCACCAGTGACTCCAGGGCTATGAACACTGAAGCTTTCTTT.